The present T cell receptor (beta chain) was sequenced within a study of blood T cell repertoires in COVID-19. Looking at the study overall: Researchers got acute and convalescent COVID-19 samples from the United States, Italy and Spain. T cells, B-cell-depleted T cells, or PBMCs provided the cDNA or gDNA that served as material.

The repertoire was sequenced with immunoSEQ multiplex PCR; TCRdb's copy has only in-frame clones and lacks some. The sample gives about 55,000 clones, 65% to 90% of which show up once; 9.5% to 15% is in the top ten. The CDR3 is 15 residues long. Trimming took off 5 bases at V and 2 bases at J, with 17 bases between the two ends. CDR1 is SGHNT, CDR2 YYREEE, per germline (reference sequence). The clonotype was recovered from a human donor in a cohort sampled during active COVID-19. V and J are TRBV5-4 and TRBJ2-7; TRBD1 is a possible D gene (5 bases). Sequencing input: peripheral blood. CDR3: CASSLGAGITYEQYF. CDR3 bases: TGTGCCAGCAGTCTTGGGGCAGGAATAACCTACGAGCAGTACTTC.